This TCR beta chain was documented in a study of T cell repertoires in cytomegalovirus infection. Study summary: Peptides in the study included HLA-C-restricted and HLA-B-restricted CMV epitopes.

TCRdb analysed the reads with MiXCR anew, one entry per CDR3 protein. Of roughly 180,000 distinct CDR3 sequences in the sample, about a fifth were seen once. A word on this clonotype: Antigen unknown.

This TCR came from a human donor in good health (CMV status not recorded). Some clones in this sample may be carry-over from other donors' samples. This material consisted of CD8+ T cells from cultured PBMCs, taken from culture after CMV antigen stimulation.

The CDR3 is CASSTTSRPSYEQYF. CDR3 bases: TGTGCCAGCAGTACTACTAGCCGCCCCTCCTACGAGCAGTACTTC. The chain is built from TRBV6-1 and TRBJ2-7; maybe TRBD2 (6 bases). This CDR3 region has 15 residues. Germline V lookup: CDR1 MNHNS, CDR2 SASEGT. The germline V and J ends were trimmed by 5 bases and 0 bases, with 14 bases remaining between them.